This T cell receptor (beta chain) was observed in a study of immune heterogeneity within non-small cell lung tumors. On the study more broadly: In total, the tumors were 4 squamous cell carcinomas, roughly 10 non-squamous carcinomas and 1 not otherwise specified.

Regarding the study as a whole: Alongside site-unique high-frequency clones, identical dominant CDR3 beta clonotypes recurred across tumor sites within a patient.

V was cut by 4 bases and J by 0 bases, with 10 bases left in between. The CDR3 runs 15 residues. Germline CDR1 reads MRHNA; CDR2 reads SNTAGT. With respect to this clonotype: No antigen is known for it.

Genomic DNA from bulk tumor acted as the template, and around 0.55 ug was loaded per sample. Several biopsies per primary tumor, spaced far apart, were taken during surgery. Samples came from untreated patients having curative surgery for newly diagnosed non-small cell lung cancer. Individuals who provided samples were patients with newly diagnosed non-small cell lung cancer who were having surgery with curative intent. A first 10-cycle multiplex round used 32 V-gene and 13 J-gene primers on TCR beta CDR3. TCRdb reprocessed the multiplex PCR reads via MiXCR and lists one record per CDR3 protein. The sample contains approximately 9,500 distinct CDR3 sequences, approximately 26% of which appear only once.

V usage is TRBV6-4 and J usage is TRBJ2-1; TRBD1 is a possible D gene (5 bases). Sequencing was carried out using lung tumor tissue. The receptor was isolated from a woman aged 45-65 years with non-small cell lung cancer. The DNA of the CDR3 is TGTGCCAGCAGTGTGGACATTGCCTCCTACAATGAGCAGTTCTTC. Amino acid sequence: CASSVDIASYNEQFF.